This is a list of T cell receptor beta chains from one sample in a study of blood T cell repertoires in COVID-19. The data were produced by immunoSEQ multiplex PCR, yet TCRdb's version contains in-frame clones alone and is incomplete. The sample has under 350,000 clones, 83% seen once. Sequencing was done on a sample of peripheral blood. These receptors were obtained from a woman aged 45-60 years who had recovered from COVID-19. CDR3s include the opening cysteine and the closing phenylalanine or tryptophan. The D gene is left open where the match is weak. Clone size, where shown, is once, few, many, or a class for clones that have expanded.

clone_size j_call v_call d_call cdr3_nt cdr3_aa
NA TRBJ2-7 TRBV27 TRBD2 TGTGCCAGCAGTTTAAGTTTCGGGGGGACGAACGAGCAGTACTTC CASSLSFGGTNEQYF
NA TRBJ1-1 TRBV11-3 NA TGTGCCAGCAGCTTATCGGGGAACACTGAAGCTTTCTTT CASSLSGNTEAFF
NA TRBJ1-5 TRBV27 TRBD1 TGTGCCAGCAGTTTAACGACAGGGGTGGGCCAGCCCCAGCATTTT CASSLTTGVGQPQHF
NA TRBJ1-5 TRBV2 NA TGTGCCAGCAGTGAAACAGGATACCAGCAGCCCCAGCATTTT CASSETGYQQPQHF
NA TRBJ2-2 TRBV29-1 TRBD1 TGCAGCGGTGGAGGGACAGGGGGAGATACCGGGGAGCTGTTTTTT CSGGGTGGDTGELFF
NA TRBJ2-5 TRBV5-1 TRBD2 TGCGCCAGCAGCGAGGGACTAACGGGGGAGACCCAGTACTTC CASSEGLTGETQYF
NA TRBJ1-1 TRBV19 NA TGTGCCAGTAGTATAGAGGGCCATGAAGCTTTCTTT CASSIEGHEAFF
NA TRBJ2-3 TRBV29-1 NA TGCAGCGTTTCGGGACTTACTAGCACAGATACGCAGTATTTT CSVSGLTSTDTQYF
NA TRBJ1-2 TRBV7-2 NA TGTGCCAGCAGCTTAGATGCGTATGGCTACACCTTC CASSLDAYGYTF
NA TRBJ2-3 TRBV7-2 TRBD2 TGTGCCAGCAGCTTAGTTTTAGCGGGGCGTGGGGGGTATTTT CASSLVLAGRGGYF
once TRBJ2-1 TRBV6-2/TRBV6-3 TRBD2 TGTGCCAGCAGTACAAATCCGACTAGCGGGAGGGTTGGTGAGCAGTTCTTC CASSTNPTSGRVGEQFF
NA TRBJ2-1 TRBV6-4 NA TGTGCCAGCAGTGTCGAATTAGCGGAGTACAATGAGCAGTTCTTC CASSVELAEYNEQFF
NA TRBJ2-7 TRBV21-1 NA TGTGCCAGCAGCAAAGACGACAGAACCTACGAGCAGTACTTC CASSKDDRTYEQYF
NA TRBJ2-2 TRBV5-1 TRBD1 TGCGCCAGCAGCCCCCGGACAGGTTCGAACACCGGGGAGCTGTTTTTT CASSPRTGSNTGELFF
NA TRBJ2-7 TRBV6-5 TRBD1 TGTGCCAGCAGTTACGGGACAGCCGAGCAGTACTTC CASSYGTAEQYF
NA TRBJ1-1 TRBV5-1 NA TGCGCCAGCTGCCTCTTAGGGGAGGGGAACACTGAAGCTTTCTTT CASCLLGEGNTEAFF
NA TRBJ1-2 TRBV6-5 NA TGTGCCAGCACTCTCCTCAAAGAGAACTATGGCTACACCTTC CASTLLKENYGYTF
NA TRBJ2-3 TRBV19 TRBD1 TGTGCCAGTAGTGCACAGGGGGCGCCGGCAGATACGCAGTATTTT CASSAQGAPADTQYF
NA TRBJ2-2 TRBV7-2 NA TGTGCCAGCAGCTCCCGACTTTGGACCGGGGAGCTGTTTTTT CASSSRLWTGELFF
NA TRBJ2-5 TRBV5-5 TRBD2 TGTGCCAGCAGCTTGCAGCGGGGGGGCTCAGAGACCCAGTACTTC CASSLQRGGSETQYF
NA TRBJ2-7 TRBV28 TRBD1 TGTGCCAGACCAAACTTAGGGGGCGCGGATACCTACGAGCAGTACTTC CARPNLGGADTYEQYF
once TRBJ2-6 TRBV9 NA TGTGCCAGCAGTTGGAGGGGGACAGTCTCCTCTGGGGCCAACGTCCTGACTTTC CASSWRGTVSSGANVLTF
NA TRBJ1-2 TRBV7-6 NA TGTGCCAGCAGCTTAGATGGACAGCGCTATGGCTACACCTTC CASSLDGQRYGYTF
NA TRBJ2-5 TRBV5-8 NA TGTGCCAGCAGCTTTTTAGGTGGGGGCGAAGAGACCCAGTACTTC CASSFLGGGEETQYF
NA TRBJ1-4 TRBV14 NA TGTGCCAGCAGCCAAGATAGTGGGCCTACACCCACTAATGAAAAACTGTTTTTT CASSQDSGPTPTNEKLFF
NA TRBJ1-1 TRBV18 NA TGTGCCAGCTCACCACAAGGGACGGGAGGGGACACTGAAGCTTTCTTT CASSPQGTGGDTEAFF
NA TRBJ1-2 TRBV27 NA TGTGCCAGCTCGGACAACGCCTTCTATGGCTACACCTTC CASSDNAFYGYTF
NA TRBJ2-5 TRBV4-2 NA TGTGCCACCGCCCAGCGAAGAGTGGCAGGGGAGACCCAGTACTTC CATAQRRVAGETQYF
NA TRBJ1-1 TRBV5-5 NA TGTGCCAGCAGCTTATCGGCAGGGAACACTGAAGCTTTCTTT CASSLSAGNTEAFF
NA TRBJ2-7 TRBV29-1 TRBD1 TGCAGCGTTGCTCCGGGGACAGGGGGCAACGAGCAGTACTTC CSVAPGTGGNEQYF
NA TRBJ1-2 TRBV19 NA TGTGCCAGTAGCATCGGGGGTCGCAGCTATGGCTACACCTTC CASSIGGRSYGYTF
NA TRBJ1-5 TRBV6-2/TRBV6-3 NA TGTGCCAGCAGTTCCAATACAGGAATTTGGCAGCCCCAGCATTTT CASSSNTGIWQPQHF
NA TRBJ2-3 TRBV6-5 NA TGTGCCAGCCGTAGACTCAGCACAGATACGCAGTATTTT CASRRLSTDTQYF
NA TRBJ2-7 TRBV5-1 TRBD1 TGCGCCAGCAGCCACTCGACAGGGTCCCAAGGGACCGAGCAGTACTTC CASSHSTGSQGTEQYF
NA TRBJ1-2 TRBV25-1 TRBD1 TGTGCCAGCAGGCCGGGACAGGGGAACTATGGCTACACCTTC CASRPGQGNYGYTF
NA TRBJ2-2 TRBV27 NA TGTGCCAGCAGTTTCGGGGGCACCGGGGAGCTGTTTTTT CASSFGGTGELFF
NA TRBJ1-4 TRBV11-3 NA TGTGCCAGCAGCTTTGTGGGGGGGACACCATCCGGGGCTAATGAAAAACTGTTTTTT CASSFVGGTPSGANEKLFF
NA TRBJ2-7 TRBV7-2 NA TGTGCCAGCAGCTTAACGACCGGCGGGGCCGCCTACGAGCAGTACTTC CASSLTTGGAAYEQYF
NA TRBJ1-1 TRBV7-8 NA TGTGCCAGCAGCTCGAACAGGGTTCTGGACACTGAAGCTTTCTTT CASSSNRVLDTEAFF
once TRBJ1-5 TRBV28 NA TGTGCCAGCAGTTTGACAGGCGGCTCCCTCTCTTTT CASSLTGGSLSF
NA TRBJ1-1 TRBV19 NA TGTGCCAGTAGTATTCCTAGCTACATGAACACTGAAGCTTTCTTT CASSIPSYMNTEAFF
NA TRBJ2-5 TRBV4-3 TRBD1 TGCGCCAGCAGCCAATCGACAGGGAAGGGAGAGACCCAGTACTTC CASSQSTGKGETQYF
once TRBJ2-7 TRBV19 TRBD2 TGTGCCAGTAGTGTGACTAGCGGGGGACAAGGCGAGCAGTACTTC CASSVTSGGQGEQYF
once TRBJ2-5 TRBV5-1 TRBD2 TGCGCCAGCAGCTTGATACCGGTGGGCGGGGGGAAAGAGACCCAGTACTTC CASSLIPVGGGKETQYF
NA TRBJ1-1 TRBV6-6 TRBD1 TGTGCCAGCAGTTACCCCCAGGGACAGGATACTTCTGAAGCTTTCTTT CASSYPQGQDTSEAFF
once TRBJ2-7 TRBV10-2 TRBD2 TGCGCCAGCAGGGCAGCGGGAGGGTCCTACGAGCAGTACTTC CASRAAGGSYEQYF
NA TRBJ2-5 TRBV18 NA TGTGCCAGCTCACCACGGCATGTCCAAGAGACCCAGTACTTC CASSPRHVQETQYF
NA TRBJ2-7 TRBV12-3/TRBV12-4 TRBD2 TGTGCCAGGAAAGTAGCGGGGAAGGAGCAGTACTTC CARKVAGKEQYF